Shown below are 21 T cell receptor beta chains from a single sample sequenced in a study of T-cell reconstitution after alpha-beta-depleted transplantation in children. The TCRbeta library incorporated unique molecular identifiers. TCRdb reprocessed the PCR reads with MiXCR, giving one entry per CDR3 protein. The data hold 100,000 or so distinct CDR3 sequences, with 20% to 30% observed a single time. This specimen was PBMCs, taken before TCRalphabeta/CD19-depleted stem cell transplant. The receptors here all came from a boy between 2 and 10 years old with acute lymphoblastic leukemia, due to receive a stem cell transplant.

This clonotype was detected a few times. The chain links TRBV5-5 to TRBJ2-5, with D unresolved. CDR3 size: 17 residues. Trimming took off 0 bases at V and 1 base at J, with 16 bases between the two ends. Looked up from germline, CDR1 is SGHKS and CDR2 is YYEKEE (reference sequence). CDR3 DNA sequence: TGTGCCAGCAGCTTGGTCGGTTACCGGCCTTTCCAAGAGACCCAGTACTTC. The encoded protein is CASSLVGYRPFQETQYF.

The rearrangement links TRBV5-1 to TRBJ2-5, with 7 bases matching TRBD1. The CDR3 is made up of 14 amino acids. V was clipped by 2 bases and J by 3 bases; unmatched bases: 4. Germline V lookup: CDR1 SGHRS, CDR2 YFSETQ. CDR3 coding DNA: TGCGCCAGCAGCTTACCGGGACAGAAAGAGACCCAGTACTTC. Protein sequence: CASSLPGQKETQYF. Full variable domain (missing parts from reference TRBV5-1 and TRBJ2-5): KAGVTQTPRYLIKTRGQQVTLSCSPISGHRSVSWYQQTPGQGLQFLFEYFSETQRNKGNFPGRFSGRQFSNSRSEMNVSTLELGDSALYLCASSLPGQKETQYFGPGTRLLVL.

V is TRBV5-5 and J is TRBJ1-1, with a possible D match to TRBD1 (6 bases). The CDR3 has 14 residues. Germline assignment: CDR1 SGHKS and CDR2 YYEKEE (reference sequence). Trimming pared 0 bases from V and 6 bases from J, leaving 12 bases between. This CDR3 reads CASSLGQVYAEAFF. The CDR3 bases are TGTGCCAGCAGCTTGGGACAGGTATATGCTGAAGCTTTCTTT.

This clonotype was counted a few times. The chain combines TRBV12-3 or TRBV12-4 with TRBJ2-1, with TRBD2 matching 8 bases. V gave up 5 bases and J gave up 1 base; unmatched junction bases: 7. The CDR3 runs 16 residues. DNA for the CDR3: TGTGCCAGCAGTGATTCCGGGACTAGGTCCTACAATGAGCAGTTCTTC. Translating gives CASSDSGTRSYNEQFF.

The rearrangement uses TRBV3-1 and TRBJ1-1; D may be TRBD1 (5 bases). CDR1 LGHDT and CDR2 YNNKEL come from the germline V gene (reference sequence). Trimming removed 4 bases at V and 10 bases at J, with 19 bases between. CDR3 length: 14 residues. This chain's CDR3 is CASSPWDGRETAFF. The CDR3 region has the DNA TGTGCCAGCAGCCCTTGGGACGGGAGGGAGACAGCTTTCTTT.

This clonotype was seen only a few times. The genes are TRBV28 and TRBJ2-2, with TRBD1 matching over 8 bases. The ends lost 4 bases at V and 6 bases at J; junction bases unmatched: 7. The CDR3 consists of 15 residues. Germline values: CDR1 MDHEN, CDR2 SYDVKM. CDR3 residues: CASSSGTGGSGELFF. The CDR3 DNA reads TGTGCCAGCAGTTCCGGGACAGGAGGATCCGGGGAGCTGTTTTTT.

The J gene is TRBJ2-1, the V gene TRBV7-8; possibly TRBD1 for D (7 bases). V was cut by 0 bases and J by 7 bases, with 10 bases left in between. The CDR3 sequence is 14 residues long. The germline gives CDR1 SGHVS, CDR2 FQNEAQ. The CDR3 is CASSLAPGGNEQFF. CDR3 coding DNA: TGTGCCAGCAGCTTAGCACCAGGGGGGAATGAGCAGTTCTTC.

Many counts were recorded for this clonotype. The V and J genes are TRBV11-2 and TRBJ2-6; TRBD2 matches 10 bases. Germline V CDR1 and CDR2: SGHAT, FQNNGV. V was pared by 3 bases and J by 1 base, with 9 bases of the junction left unmatched. The CDR3 is 19 amino acids. DNA for the CDR3: TGTGCCAGCAGCTTGGGTTTCCTAGCGGGAGTGTCTGGGGCCAACGTCCTGACTTTC. Translated: CASSLGFLAGVSGANVLTF.

The CDR3, as DNA: TGTGCCAGCAGCTTAGGGCGCGGCCACTCTGGGGCCAACGTCCTGACTTTC. It encodes CASSLGRGHSGANVLTF. The chain employs TRBV7-2 and TRBJ2-6; no reliable D call. V lost 1 base and J lost 0, with 10 bases in between. The CDR3 has 17 residues. Germline CDR1 SGHTA, CDR2 FQGNSA.

This clonotype was seen only a few times. The genes are TRBV6-5 and TRBJ2-1, with a tentative D call TRBD1 (6 bases). The V and J ends lost 2 bases and 4 bases respectively, with 12 bases between them. The germline V gene has CDR1 MNHEY and CDR2 SVGAGI. The CDR3 length is 15 residues. The CDR3 reads CASSYTPQGYNEQFF. The CDR3 nucleotides are TGTGCCAGCAGTTACACCCCCCAGGGGTACAATGAGCAGTTCTTC.

J is TRBJ2-7 and V is TRBV29-1; the D gene is possibly TRBD2 (6 bases). Germline CDR1 SQVTM, CDR2 ANQGSEA. The CDR3 is 14 residues long. Trimming removed 5 bases from V and 1 base from J, with 15 bases in between. The CDR3 nucleotides read TGCAGCGTTAAGAGTAGCGGTAGATCCTACGAGCAGTACTTC. Its translation: CSVKSSGRSYEQYF.

This clonotype was seen a handful of times. The CDR3 nucleotides read TGCGCCAGCGGACAGGAGAACTCGAACACCGGGGAGCTGTTTTTT. As protein: CASGQENSNTGELFF. The chain has TRBV5-1 and TRBJ2-2; 7 positions match TRBD1. The CDR3 totals 15 residues. The germline V gene has CDR1 SGHRS and CDR2 YFSETQ. The V gene end was trimmed by 7 bases and the J gene end by 0 bases; junction bases not matched to a gene: 6.

The chain employs TRBV20-1 and TRBJ2-1; 10 positions agree with TRBD2. V lost 3 bases, J lost 5 bases, and 4 bases stayed unmatched. There are 14 residues in the CDR3. CDR1 DFQATT and CDR2 SNEGSKA come from the germline V gene (reference sequence). As DNA, the CDR3 is TGCAGTGCTAGGGGGGGACTAGCGCACAATGAGCAGTTCTTC. Its translation is CSARGGLAHNEQFF.

The chain is built from TRBV6-2 or TRBV6-3 and TRBJ2-6; maybe TRBD2 (6 bases). This CDR3 has 16 residues. V lost 6 bases and J lost 0, with 12 bases in between. Germline CDR1 MNHEY, CDR2 SVGEGT. The CDR3 DNA reads as TGTGCCAGCAGCCCTCCGGGGGTCTCTGGGGCCAACGTCCTGACTTTC. It specifies CASSPPGVSGANVLTF.

The chain uses TRBV10-2 and TRBJ2-5; 7 nucleotides agree with TRBD2. CDR1 is WSHSY and CDR2 is SAAADI in the germline V gene. V lost 7 bases to trimming and J lost 0 bases; unmatched junction nucleotides: 11. This CDR3 comprises 16 residues. CDR3 region: CASTSGAGNYQETQYF. In nucleotides, the CDR3 is TGCGCCAGCACTAGCGGAGCCGGCAATTACCAAGAGACCCAGTACTTC.

V and J are TRBV20-1 and TRBJ2-1; TRBD2 might be the D (6 bases). This CDR3 has 14 amino acids. Germline lookup yields CDR1 DFQATT and CDR2 SNEGSKA (reference sequence). The DNA of the CDR3 is TGCAGCTCTGGGGAGGCAGGCTCCTACAATGAGCAGTTCTTC. It is translated as CSSGEAGSYNEQFF.

V is TRBV10-3 and J is TRBJ2-1; D is unclear. Per germline, CDR1 ENHRY and CDR2 SYGVKD. V lost 10 bases and J lost 7, with 20 bases in between. The CDR3 contains 14 residues. DNA of the CDR3: TGTGCCAACTTCGACCCCGCCCTAGGGAATGAGCAGTTCTTC. Residues: CANFDPALGNEQFF.

This clonotype occurred a few times. The chain has TRBV20-1 and TRBJ2-3, with 8 bases that match TRBD1. This CDR3 contains 18 residues. Unmatched junction bases numbered 19, after V lost 6 bases and J lost 2 bases. Germline CDR1 is DFQATT and CDR2 is SNEGSKA (reference sequence). The CDR3 region has the DNA TGCAGTGCCCGAAGTTCTGGGACAGGAGTCCCTACCACAGATACGCAGTATTTT. Translated, it gives CSARSSGTGVPTTDTQYF.

The rearrangement links TRBV20-1 to TRBJ1-5, with TRBD1 as a possible D gene (6 bases). The CDR3 length is 14 residues. The ends were cut back, 0 bases at V and 9 bases at J, with 15 bases in the middle. From germline, CDR1 is DFQATT and CDR2 SNEGSKA (reference sequence). CDR3 sequence (DNA): TGCAGTGCTAGAGATTCGGGGGCAGGGCGGCCCCAGCATTTT. Translated: CSARDSGAGRPQHF.

This clonotype was detected only a few times. The V and J genes are TRBV6-5 and TRBJ1-4; 10 positions match TRBD1. CDR3 length equals 15 residues. Germline CDR1 and CDR2: MNHEY and SVGAGI. V lost 0 bases to trimming and J lost 7 bases; unmatched junction nucleotides: 2. The CDR3 sequence is CASSYSGQGSEKLFF. Written as DNA, the CDR3 is TGTGCCAGCAGTTACTCGGGACAGGGGAGTGAAAAACTGTTTTTT.

The chain is built from TRBV20-1 and TRBJ2-3; 8 bases fit TRBD2. Germline V gene data show CDR1 as DFQATT and CDR2 as SNEGSKA (reference sequence). V shed 3 bases, J shed 2 bases, and the junction held 10 bases outside the gene matches. This CDR3 comprises 16 residues. CDR3 amino acids: CSARGWGGLVTDTQYF. The CDR3 DNA follows: TGCAGTGCTAGGGGGTGGGGGGGACTAGTCACAGATACGCAGTATTTT.